The following is a T cell receptor (beta chain) sequence with its context. From germline, CDR1 is LNHNV and CDR2 YYDKDF (reference sequence). CDR3 size: 12 residues. Trimming took off 1 base at V and 7 bases at J, with 4 bases between the two ends. These data are taken from a study of T cell changes during pregnancy in multiple sclerosis. Profiled with immunoSEQ multiplex PCR; TCRdb holds only in-frame clones, not every one. Of more than 55,000 clones in the sample, roughly 87% were seen once. The chain has TRBV15 and TRBJ2-2; D is unclear. This receptor was identified in a female donor in good health, enrolled as a control in a pregnancy study. The sample here was peripheral blood, taken in the third trimester of pregnancy. The CDR3 here is CATSRVNGELFF. The CDR3 nucleotides read TGTGCCACCAGCAGAGTTAACGGGGAGCTGTTTTTT.